Presented here are 31 T cell receptor beta chains from one specimen sequenced in a study of T cell responses to AZD1222 COVID-19 vaccine. Method: immunoSEQ multiplex PCR; TCRdb's copy keeps in-frame clones and lacks some. In the table there are 90,000 to 110,000 clones, 82% of which are singletons. The sequenced sample was peripheral blood, obtained on day 0 of AZD1222 vaccination. The receptor source for this set is an adult in good health.

This clone appeared once. The rearrangement links TRBV11-3 to TRBJ2-3; D is perhaps TRBD1 or TRBD2 (7 bases each). The CDR3 extends over 16 amino acids. CDR1 is SGHNT and CDR2 is YENEEA in the germline V gene. The V end was cut by 5 bases, the J end by 0 bases, with 15 bases between. The CDR3 DNA reads as TGTGCCAGCAGCCCCGGGGAGGGGGCTAGCACAGATACGCAGTATTTT. Encoded protein: CASSPGEGASTDTQYF.

The V and J genes are TRBV20-1 and TRBJ1-1; 9 nucleotides match TRBD1. CDR1 and CDR2 (germline): DFQATT, SNEGSKA (reference sequence). This CDR3 region has 11 residues. The trim removed 6 bases at V and 8 bases at J, leaving 4 bases unmatched. The CDR3 loop reads CSAFGQGEAFF. CDR3 nucleotide sequence: TGCAGTGCCTTCGGACAGGGGGAAGCTTTCTTT.

This rearrangement joins TRBV5-1 to TRBJ1-1, with D hard to call. Germline lookup yields CDR1 SGHRS and CDR2 YFSETQ. V lost 5 bases, J lost 1 base, and 15 bases lay in between. There are 15 residues in the CDR3. The CDR3 nucleotides read TGCGCCAGCAGGTCGGGCGGGATACCGAACACTGAAGCTTTCTTT. Translation gives CASRSGGIPNTEAFF. Together with reference TRBV5-1 and TRBJ1-1, the CDR3 gives the full variable domain: KAGVTQTPRYLIKTRGQQVTLSCSPISGHRSVSWYQQTPGQGLQFLFEYFSETQRNKGNFPGRFSGRQFSNSRSEMNVSTLELGDSALYLCASRSGGIPNTEAFFGQGTRLTVV.

The rearrangement links TRBV19 to TRBJ1-1, with 11 positions matching TRBD1. Germline trimming cut 5 bases from V and 8 bases from J; bases unmatched to any gene: 16. The CDR3 totals 17 residues. Germline lookup yields CDR1 LNHDA and CDR2 SQIVND (reference sequence). CDR3 in amino acids: CASSRRDRGSGRVEAFF. The CDR3 DNA reads as TGTGCCAGTAGTCGGAGGGACAGGGGGTCTGGCCGCGTGGAAGCTTTCTTT.

The count of this clone is one. Written as DNA, the CDR3 is TGTGCCAGCTCGGGGACGGGGTCATCTTTCTTT. This gives the protein CASSGTGSSFF. V is TRBV18 and J is TRBJ1-1; D is perhaps TRBD1 (5 bases). The V gene's germline CDR1 is KGHSH and CDR2 LQKENI. The CDR3 spans 11 residues. Trimming stripped 6 bases from V and 12 bases from J, with 14 bases between. Full variable domain (missing parts from reference TRBV18 and TRBJ1-1): NAGVMQNPRHLVRRRGQEARLRCSPMKGHSHVYWYRQLPEEGLKFMVYLQKENIIDESGMPKERFSAEFPKEGPSILRIQQVVRGDSAAYFCASSGTGSSFFGQGTRLTVV.

The genes are TRBV3-1 (or the pseudogene TRBV3-2) and TRBJ1-2; D not certain. V lost 4 bases and J 2 bases, leaving 14 bases between the germline ends. The CDR3 consists of 15 residues. Germline values: CDR1 LGHDT, CDR2 YNNKEL (reference sequence). This CDR3 reads CASSLDPRGNYGYTF. DNA for the CDR3: TGTGCCAGCAGCCTGGACCCGCGAGGGAACTATGGCTACACCTTC.

This rearrangement joins TRBV18 to TRBJ1-2; a weak D match, TRBD1 (5 bases). V was cut by 3 bases and J by 8 bases, with 13 bases left in between. CDR1 and CDR2 from the germline V gene are KGHSH and LQKENI. CDR3 length equals 13 residues. CDR3 region: CASSPNGAEGYTF. The CDR3 DNA reads as TGTGCCAGCTCACCGAATGGGGCCGAAGGCTACACCTTC. The full variable domain, its missing parts supplied by reference TRBV18 and TRBJ1-2, is NAGVMQNPRHLVRRRGQEARLRCSPMKGHSHVYWYRQLPEEGLKFMVYLQKENIIDESGMPKERFSAEFPKEGPSILRIQQVVRGDSAAYFCASSPNGAEGYTFGSGTRLTVV.

This chain links TRBV28 with TRBJ1-4; possible D gene TRBD1, 6 bases. Trimming removed 7 bases at V and 7 bases at J, with 19 bases between. CDR3 length: 15 residues. Germline V gene lookup returns CDR1 MDHEN and CDR2 SYDVKM. The CDR3 loop reads CASTGGPTGREKLFF. The DNA of the CDR3 is TGTGCCAGCACCGGTGGGCCGACAGGCCGTGAAAAACTGTTTTTT.

The V and J genes are TRBV18 and TRBJ2-7; perhaps TRBD2 as D (5 bases). V lost 1 base to trimming and J lost 2 bases, with 15 bases between them. Germline V gene data show CDR1 as KGHSH and CDR2 as LQKENI. The CDR3 runs to 16 residues. CDR3 protein: CASSPQNGRATYEQYF. The CDR3 DNA is TGTGCCAGCTCACCACAGAATGGGCGGGCCACCTACGAGCAGTACTTC.

This clone has only a few counts. The V and J genes are TRBV7-2 and TRBJ1-6, with 8 bases fitting TRBD1. CDR1 and CDR2 (germline): SGHTA, FQGNSA. This CDR3 comprises 17 residues. The V gene end was trimmed by 4 bases and the J gene end by 8 bases; junction bases not matched to a gene: 13. The CDR3 spells CASSSRQGSLWDSPLHF. The CDR3 coding sequence is TGTGCCAGCAGCTCTCGACAGGGGAGTTTATGGGATTCACCCCTCCACTTT.

This sequence joins TRBV25-1 and TRBJ1-2, with 8 bases fitting TRBD1. The CDR3 is 14 amino acids. The V gene end was trimmed by 4 bases and the J gene end by 4 bases; junction bases not matched to a gene: 5. Germline CDR1 reads MGHDK; CDR2 reads SYGVNS. The CDR3 sequence is CASSGGTGIYGYTF. The CDR3 bases are TGTGCCAGCAGTGGAGGGACAGGCATCTATGGCTACACCTTC.

In this sample, this clone turned up a few times. The chain employs TRBV6-4 and TRBJ2-2; the D gene is possibly TRBD2 (6 bases). V was pared by 4 bases and J by 4 bases, with 10 bases between. Per germline, CDR1 MRHNA and CDR2 SNTAGT. This CDR3 has 14 amino acids. The CDR3: CASSVGDSTGELFF. The CDR3 DNA sequence: TGTGCCAGCAGTGTAGGGGACTCCACCGGGGAGCTGTTTTTT.

The rearrangement links TRBV6-1 to TRBJ1-5; D gene uncertain. With 2 bases removed from V and 3 bases from J, the gap between germline ends came to 5 bases. CDR1 is MNHNS, CDR2 SASEGT, per germline. This CDR3 contains 13 residues. The CDR3 reads CASSENNNQPQHF. CDR3 DNA sequence: TGTGCCAGCAGTGAAAATAACAATCAGCCCCAGCATTTT.

The chain is built from TRBV5-6 and TRBJ2-6; D not resolved. Germline assignment: CDR1 SGHDT and CDR2 YYEEEE. V lost 1 base, J lost 2 bases, and 7 bases lay in between. This CDR3 is 15 amino acids long. For the CDR3, the DNA is TGTGCCAGCAGCTTGTGGCAACCTGGGGCCAACGTCCTGACTTTC. This encodes CASSLWQPGANVLTF. Full variable domain (remainder filled in from reference TRBV5-6 and TRBJ2-6): DAGVTQSPTHLIKTRGQQVTLRCSPKSGHDTVSWYQQALGQGPQFIFQYYEEEERQRGNFPDRFSGHQFPNYSSELNVNALLLGDSALYLCASSLWQPGANVLTFGAGSRLTVL.

The rearrangement links TRBV19 to TRBJ1-4, with 7 bases fitting TRBD1. Trimming took 7 bases from V and 0 from J; bases not matched to a gene: 5. The germline V gene has CDR1 LNHDA and CDR2 SQIVND (reference sequence). This CDR3 spans 15 amino acids. The DNA of the CDR3 is TGTGCCAGTAACCGGGACAGAGCAACTAATGAAAAACTGTTTTTT. Amino acids: CASNRDRATNEKLFF.

V usage is TRBV19 and J usage is TRBJ1-1; TRBD1 is a possible D gene (5 bases). Germline V lookup: CDR1 LNHDA, CDR2 SQIVND (reference sequence). V was pared by 1 base and J by 4 bases, with 13 bases between. The CDR3 has 15 residues. CDR3 sequence: CASSIGQLIATEAFF. In nucleotides, the CDR3 is TGTGCCAGTAGTATAGGACAGTTGATAGCCACTGAAGCTTTCTTT.

CDR3 residues: CASTETGVSGYGYTF. CDR3 sequence (DNA): TGTGCCAGCACCGAGACAGGGGTCAGCGGCTATGGCTACACCTTC. The chain links TRBV6-5 to TRBJ1-2; 8 bases agree with TRBD1. The germline gives CDR1 MNHEY, CDR2 SVGAGI. Trimming at V came to 7 bases and at J to 4 bases, leaving 11 bases not matched to a gene. CDR3 size: 15 residues.

The chain combines TRBV16 with TRBJ1-4; TRBD1 might be the D (5 bases). The CDR3 has 14 residues. V was cut by 4 bases and J by 0 bases, with 6 bases left in between. The germline V gene encodes CDR1 KGHSY and CDR2 FQNENV. The CDR3 nucleotides read TGTGCCAGCAGCCGGACATCAACTAATGAAAAACTGTTTTTT. As protein: CASSRTSTNEKLFF.

The rearrangement uses TRBV19 and TRBJ2-2, with no clear D. There are 16 residues in the CDR3. V lost 6 bases and J lost 2, with 16 bases in between. Per the germline V gene, CDR1 is LNHDA and CDR2 is SQIVND (reference sequence). The chain's CDR3 is CASRREHQINTGELFF. The CDR3 nucleotides are TGTGCCAGTAGAAGAGAGCACCAGATTAACACCGGGGAGCTGTTTTTT.

This sequence joins TRBV27 and TRBJ1-2, with D hard to call. The germline V gene has CDR1 MNHEY and CDR2 SMNVEV (reference sequence). The V end was cut by 1 base, the J end by 5 bases, with 8 bases between. The CDR3 has 13 residues. The CDR3: CASSLYGPYGYTF. The DNA for the CDR3 is TGTGCCAGCAGTTTATACGGCCCTTATGGCTACACCTTC.

This sequence joins TRBV7-9 and TRBJ2-7; D gene uncertain. This CDR3 spans 15 amino acids. The V and J ends lost 1 base and 1 base respectively, with 11 bases between them. Germline V gene lookup returns CDR1 SEHNR and CDR2 FQNEAQ (reference sequence). CDR3 sequence: CASSLDRVLSYEQYF. The CDR3, as DNA: TGTGCCAGCAGCTTAGACCGGGTACTATCCTACGAGCAGTACTTC.

V usage is TRBV7-2 and J usage is TRBJ1-2; D gene ambiguous. The germline V and J ends were trimmed by 1 base and 4 bases, with 7 bases remaining between them. The germline gives CDR1 SGHTA, CDR2 FQGNSA. The CDR3 covers 13 residues. CDR3 in amino acids: CASSLGQSYGYTF. The CDR3 coding sequence is TGTGCCAGCAGCTTAGGTCAGAGCTATGGCTACACCTTC.

This clone was recorded once. V usage is TRBV3-1 (or the pseudogene TRBV3-2) and J usage is TRBJ1-2; 9 nucleotides match TRBD1. The CDR3 is made up of 14 amino acids. Germline lookup yields CDR1 LGHDT and CDR2 YNNKEL (reference sequence). V shed 2 bases, J shed 6 bases, and the junction held 4 bases outside the gene matches. CDR3 DNA sequence: TGTGCCAGCAGCCAACCCGGGACAGGGAATGGCTACACCTTC. Translating gives CASSQPGTGNGYTF.

The chain employs TRBV18 and TRBJ2-7; D gene ambiguous. This CDR3 is 14 amino acids long. V shed 8 bases and J shed 0 bases, with 14 bases lying between them. Germline lookup yields CDR1 KGHSH and CDR2 LQKENI. The CDR3 spells CASTVLPNSYEQYF. The CDR3 region has the DNA TGTGCCAGCACTGTCCTCCCCAACTCCTACGAGCAGTACTTC.

The rearrangement joins TRBV19 to TRBJ2-5; TRBD2 might be the D (5 bases). The V end was cut by 6 bases, the J end by 2 bases, with 16 bases between. Germline V CDR1 and CDR2: LNHDA, SQIVND (reference sequence). The CDR3 loop spans 15 amino acids. CDR3 coding DNA: TGTGCCAGTAGATCAGTGGCCCGGGATCAAGAGACCCAGTACTTC. This encodes CASRSVARDQETQYF.

This clone showed up just a few times. J is TRBJ1-1 and V is TRBV9; 10 bases line up with TRBD1. The CDR3 has 16 residues. The germline gives CDR1 SGDLS, CDR2 YYNGEE. V lost 1 base to trimming and J lost 3 bases; unmatched junction nucleotides: 6. In DNA form, the CDR3 reads TGTGCCAGCAGCGTACGGGACAGGGGTTTATACACTGAAGCTTTCTTT. It codes for CASSVRDRGLYTEAFF. Combining the CDR3 with reference TRBV9 and TRBJ1-1 gives the whole variable domain DSGVTQTPKHLITATGQRVTLRCSPRSGDLSVYWYQQSLDQGLQFLIQYYNGEERAKGNILERFSAQQFPDLHSELNLSSLELGDSALYFCASSVRDRGLYTEAFFGQGTRLTVV.

The chain links TRBV29-1 to TRBJ1-1, with no clear D. Between the trimmed V and J ends, which lost 4 bases and 5 bases, there was a span of 11 bases. Per the germline V gene, CDR1 is SQVTM and CDR2 is ANQGSEA. This CDR3 is built from 12 residues. The CDR3 DNA sequence: TGCAGCGTTGGCCTAGAAGGGACTGAAGCTTTCTTT. Its protein product is CSVGLEGTEAFF.

This chain links TRBV6-4 with TRBJ1-2; no clear D. The CDR3 covers 11 residues. The germline gives CDR1 MRHNA, CDR2 SNTAGT. V gave up 1 base and J gave up 5 bases, with 2 bases separating them. The CDR3 DNA reads as TGTGCCAGCAGTGACTTATATGGCTACACCTTC. Amino acids: CASSDLYGYTF.

This clone was detected once. The chain has TRBV14 and TRBJ1-4, with 10 bases fitting TRBD1. Germline V CDR1 and CDR2: SGHDN, FVKESK. Germline trimming cut 3 bases from V and 6 bases from J; bases unmatched to any gene: 4. The CDR3 totals 15 residues. Written as DNA, the CDR3 is TGTGCCAGCAGCCAGGGACAGGGGACCTATGAAAAACTGTTTTTT. Protein sequence: CASSQGQGTYEKLFF.

The rearrangement joins TRBV21-1 to TRBJ2-3; the D call in the table, TRBD2, was not verified against the DNA. TRBV21-1 is listed as a pseudogene. The CDR3 contains 15 residues. The CDR3 nucleotides are TGTGCCAGCAGCAAAAGTCCGGGTAGCACAGATACGCAGTATTTT. It codes for CASSKSPGSTDTQYF.

This chain connects TRBV6-5 to TRBJ2-7; D remains unclear. The CDR3 length is 13 residues. Deletions cut 1 base from V and 11 bases from J, with 15 bases between. Germline V gives CDR1 MNHEY, CDR2 SVGAGI. CDR3 nucleotide sequence: TGTGCCAGCAGTTACTTGGTCGAAACAAACAAGTACTTC. The encoded protein is CASSYLVETNKYF.